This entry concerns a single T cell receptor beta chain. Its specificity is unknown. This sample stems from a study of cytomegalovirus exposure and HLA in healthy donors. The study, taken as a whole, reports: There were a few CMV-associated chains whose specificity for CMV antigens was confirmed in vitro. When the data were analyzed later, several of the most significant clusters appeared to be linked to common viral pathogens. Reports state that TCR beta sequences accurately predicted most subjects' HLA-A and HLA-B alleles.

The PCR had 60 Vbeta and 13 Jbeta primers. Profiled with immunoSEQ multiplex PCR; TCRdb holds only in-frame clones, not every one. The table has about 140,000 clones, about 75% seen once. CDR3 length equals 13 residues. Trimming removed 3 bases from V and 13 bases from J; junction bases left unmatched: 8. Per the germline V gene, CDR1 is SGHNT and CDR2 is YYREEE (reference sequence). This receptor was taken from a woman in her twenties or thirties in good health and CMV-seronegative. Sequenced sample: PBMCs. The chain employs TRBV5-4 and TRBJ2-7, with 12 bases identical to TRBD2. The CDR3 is CASSSLTSGRVYF. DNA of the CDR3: TGTGCCAGCAGCTCCCTGACTAGCGGGAGAGTATACTTC.